The rows below give T cell receptor beta chains drawn from one sample of a study of CD8+CD57+ T cells in acquired aplastic anemia. TCRdb reprocessed the reads with MiXCR, giving one entry per CDR3 protein. The sample has around 210,000 distinct CDR3 sequences, more than 55% seen once; the top ten hold roughly three fifths. Specimen: sorted CD4+, CD8+, or CD8+CD57+ T cells (not recorded which) from PBMCs. The receptors here all came from a human donor with aplastic anemia. The CDR3 runs from the conserved cysteine through the conserved F or W. The D gene is left open where the match is weak. Size is stated for part of the rows, as once, few or many counts, or as a class when the clone is expanded.

>TRBD2|few|TRBJ2-1|TRBV20-1
TGCAGTGCTGGGCAGGGGTCTAGCGGGAACAATGAGCAGTTCTTC
CSAGQGSSGNNEQFF
>-|-|TRBJ2-4|TRBV7-9
TGTGCCAGCAGCCCCGTGAGGGGTACCAAAAACATTCAGTACTTC
CASSPVRGTKNIQYF
>-|-|TRBJ2-1|TRBV7-9
TGTGCCAGCAGTGCCGGGACACCAACGGTGAATGAGCAGTTCTTC
CASSAGTPTVNEQFF
>-|-|TRBJ2-5|TRBV7-9
TGTGCCAGCAGCATCAGGGGTGAGAAGACCCAGTACTTC
CASSIRGEKTQYF
>TRBD2|once|TRBJ2-7|TRBV28
TGTGCCAGCAAGAGAGCGGGAGGGTACGAGCAGTACTTC
CASKRAGGYEQYF
>TRBD2|few|TRBJ2-5|TRBV6-4
TGTGCCAGCAGTGACGGGACTAGCGGGGGGGCCGAGACCCAGTACTTC
CASSDGTSGGAETQYF
>-|once|TRBJ2-2|TRBV3-1
TGTGCCAGCAGTGGGCAGGGAACCGGGGAGCTGTTCTTT
CASSGQGTGELFF
>-|-|TRBJ1-5|TRBV5-1
TGCGCCAGCAGCTTCGCAGGGGAACAGCCCCAGCATTTT
CASSFAGEQPQHF
>-|-|TRBJ1-1|TRBV25-1
TGTGCCAGCAGTGGTAATAGACAGGTGCGCGCTTTCTTT
CASSGNRQVRAFF
>-|few|TRBJ2-4|TRBV12-3/TRBV12-4
TGTGCCAGCAGTTCATTCGCAGGGGAACTAGCCAAAAACATTCAGTACTTC
CASSSFAGELAKNIQYF
>-|-|TRBJ1-5|TRBV2
TGTGCCAGCAGCCCGTTAGGGGGGGTCAGCAATCAGCCCCAGCATTTT
CASSPLGGVSNQPQHF
>-|-|TRBJ1-5|TRBV19
TGTGCCAGTAGTGCGATGGGACACGGTAGCAATCAGCCCCAGCATTTT
CASSAMGHGSNQPQHF
>-|-|TRBJ2-7|TRBV20-1
TGCAGTGTGGGACGCCCCAGGGCCAAGCAGTACTTC
CSVGRPRAKQYF
>-|few|TRBJ1-6|TRBV7-9
TGTGCCAGCAGCTTAGCGTCCCCCGGGGACAATTCACCCCTCCACTTT
CASSLASPGDNSPLHF
>-|many|TRBJ1-5|TRBV6-4
TGTGCGGGACGGTATAGCAATCAGCCCCAGCATTTT
CAGRYSNQPQHF
>-|-|TRBJ1-1|TRBV10-2
TGTGCCAGCAGCCAAATAGCAGGGGACACTGAAGCTTTCTTT
CASSQIAGDTEAFF
>TRBD1|-|TRBJ2-3|TRBV10-3
TGTGCCATCAGTGAGTCGAGGGGGCCAGATACGCAGTATTTT
CAISESRGPDTQYF
>-|-|TRBJ2-5|TRBV20-1
TGCAGTGCTAGACCCGTTACAGGGACCGGGGAGACCCAGTACTTC
CSARPVTGTGETQYF
>TRBD2|-|TRBJ2-1|TRBV7-2
TGTGCCAGCACCGGGGGGGGACTAGCGGGAGGAGGTGAGCAGTTCTTC
CASTGGGLAGGGEQFF
>-|once|TRBJ1-1|TRBV7-7
TGTGCTAGCAGCCCCGTGGCGGGGGAGGGTTGGGACACTGAAGCTTTCTTT
CASSPVAGEGWDTEAFF
>TRBD1|-|TRBJ1-1|TRBV15
TGTGCCACCAGCGGCCTCGGACAGGGGATGAACACTGAAGCTTTCTTT
CATSGLGQGMNTEAFF
>-|few|TRBJ2-7|TRBV7-3
TGTGCCAGCAGCCCCTCACTACAGGGTAACGAGCAGTACTTC
CASSPSLQGNEQYF
>-|many|TRBJ2-1|TRBV5-1
TGCGCCAGCAGCAGAGAACTAGGGAGCTCCTACAATGAGCAGTTCTTC
CASSRELGSSYNEQFF
>-|-|TRBJ2-7|TRBV7-9
TGTGCCAGCAGCTCTCCAGGGGTTATCCTCTACGAGCAGTACTTC
CASSSPGVILYEQYF